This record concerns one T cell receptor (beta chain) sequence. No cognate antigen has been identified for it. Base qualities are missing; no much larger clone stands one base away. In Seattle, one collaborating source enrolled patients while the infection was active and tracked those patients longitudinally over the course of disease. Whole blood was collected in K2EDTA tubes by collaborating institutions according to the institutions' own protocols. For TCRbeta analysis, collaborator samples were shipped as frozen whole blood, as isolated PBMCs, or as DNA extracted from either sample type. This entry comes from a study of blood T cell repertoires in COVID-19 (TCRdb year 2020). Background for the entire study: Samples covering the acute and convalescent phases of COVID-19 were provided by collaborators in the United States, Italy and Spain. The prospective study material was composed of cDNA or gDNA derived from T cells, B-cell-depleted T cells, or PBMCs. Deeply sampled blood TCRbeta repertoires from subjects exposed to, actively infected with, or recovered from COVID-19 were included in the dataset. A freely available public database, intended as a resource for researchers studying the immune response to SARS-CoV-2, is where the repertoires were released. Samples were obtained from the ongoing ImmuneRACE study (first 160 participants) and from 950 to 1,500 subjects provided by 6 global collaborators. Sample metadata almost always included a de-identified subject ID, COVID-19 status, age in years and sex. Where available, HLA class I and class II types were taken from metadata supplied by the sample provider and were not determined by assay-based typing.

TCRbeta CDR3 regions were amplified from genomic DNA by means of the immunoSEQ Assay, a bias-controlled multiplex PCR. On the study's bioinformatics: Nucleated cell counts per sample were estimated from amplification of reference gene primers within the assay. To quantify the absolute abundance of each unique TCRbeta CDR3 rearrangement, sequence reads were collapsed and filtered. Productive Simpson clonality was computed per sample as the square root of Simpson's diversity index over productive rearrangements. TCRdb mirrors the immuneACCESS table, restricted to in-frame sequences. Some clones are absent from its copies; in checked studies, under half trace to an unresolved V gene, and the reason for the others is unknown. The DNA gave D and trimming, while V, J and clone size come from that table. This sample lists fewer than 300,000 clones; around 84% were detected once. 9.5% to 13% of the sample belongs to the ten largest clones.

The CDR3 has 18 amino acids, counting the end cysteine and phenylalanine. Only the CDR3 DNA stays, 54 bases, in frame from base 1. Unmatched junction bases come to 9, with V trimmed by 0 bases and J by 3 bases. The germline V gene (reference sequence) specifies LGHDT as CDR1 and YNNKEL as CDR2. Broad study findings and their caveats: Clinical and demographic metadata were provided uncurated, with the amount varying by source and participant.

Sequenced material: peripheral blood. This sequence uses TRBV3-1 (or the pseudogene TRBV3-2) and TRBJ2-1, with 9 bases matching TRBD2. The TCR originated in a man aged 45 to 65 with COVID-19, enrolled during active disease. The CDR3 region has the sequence CASSQDRIAGEGYNEQFF. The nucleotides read TGTGCCAGCAGCCAAGATCGGATAGCGGGAGAGGGCTACAATGAGCAGTTCTTC.